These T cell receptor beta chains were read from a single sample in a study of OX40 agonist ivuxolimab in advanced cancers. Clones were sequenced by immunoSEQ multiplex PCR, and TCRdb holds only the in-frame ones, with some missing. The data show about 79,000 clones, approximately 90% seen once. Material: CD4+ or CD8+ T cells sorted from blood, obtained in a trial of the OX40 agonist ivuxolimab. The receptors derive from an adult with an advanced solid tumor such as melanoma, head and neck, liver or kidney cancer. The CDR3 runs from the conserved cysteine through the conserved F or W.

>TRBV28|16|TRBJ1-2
CASSSTPATSNYGYTF
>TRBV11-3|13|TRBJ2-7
CASSLDHRAEQYF
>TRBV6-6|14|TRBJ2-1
CASSRDRAFTEQFF
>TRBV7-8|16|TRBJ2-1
CASSSTRLAGGNEQFF
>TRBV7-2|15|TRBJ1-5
CASSLDGGYGQPQHF
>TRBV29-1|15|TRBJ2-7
CSAGVRGRGKDEQYF
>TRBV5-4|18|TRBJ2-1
CASSLEVAGGPVYNEQFF
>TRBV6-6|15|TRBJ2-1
CASGIFAGREDEQFF
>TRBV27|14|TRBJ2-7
CASSFWGRGSEQYF
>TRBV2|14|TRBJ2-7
CASSQGRGGYEQYF
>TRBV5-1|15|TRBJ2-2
CASSPGGGITGELFF
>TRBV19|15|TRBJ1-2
CASSIQAGVDYGYTF
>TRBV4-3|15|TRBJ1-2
CASSVEAAANYGYTF
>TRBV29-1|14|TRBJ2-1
CSVTGTSERVGQFF
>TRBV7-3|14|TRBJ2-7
CASSLTGTEVGQYF
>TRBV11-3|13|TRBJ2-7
CASSLEDGGEQYF
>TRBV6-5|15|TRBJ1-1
CASSYSYRAGTEAFF
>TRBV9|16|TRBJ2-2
CASSVRDRGRSGELFF
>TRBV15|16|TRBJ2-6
CATSRDLVSGANVLTF
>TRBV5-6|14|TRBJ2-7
CASSPGLRSYEQYF
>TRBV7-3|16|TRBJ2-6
CASSPGGVAGANVLTF
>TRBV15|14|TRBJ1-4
CATSRDGQGIKLFF
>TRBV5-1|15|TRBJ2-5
CASSLGGGGPETQYF
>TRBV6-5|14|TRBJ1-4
CASSPLATNEKLFF
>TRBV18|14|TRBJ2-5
CASSPGRAQETQYF